The next 6 T cell receptor beta chains were all read from a single sample in a study of shared clonotypes between healthy human individuals (dated by TCRdb to between 2020 and 2021). The library was generated by the immunoSEQ multiplex PCR assay. TCRdb stores this immuneACCESS table with in-frame sequences only. Part of the clones is absent; in the studies checked, under half of the shortfall reflects unresolved V genes, and no reason is known for the rest. This sample holds about 480,000 clones; roughly 85% were observed only once. The top ten hold around 12% of the sample. What was sequenced was PBMCs. These receptors were obtained from a woman in her thirties or forties in good health. Some clones in this sample may be carry-over from other donors' samples.

J is TRBJ1-4 and V is TRBV14; a weak D match, TRBD1 (5 bases). Trimming pared 1 base from V and 7 bases from J, leaving 13 bases between. The V gene's germline CDR1 is SGHDN and CDR2 FVKESK. The CDR3 loop spans 15 amino acids. CDR3: CASSQVGQGGEKLFF. The CDR3 DNA sequence: TGTGCCAGCAGCCAAGTCGGGCAGGGCGGTGAAAAACTGTTTTTT.

V is TRBV5-1 and J is TRBJ1-1; D is unresolved. This CDR3 is 15 amino acids long. From germline, CDR1 is SGHRS and CDR2 YFSETQ. Trimming removed 0 bases from V and 5 bases from J, with 14 bases in between. As DNA, the CDR3 is TGCGCCAGCAGCTTGGAGCCAGCCGGAGGGACTGAAGCTTTCTTT. As protein: CASSLEPAGGTEAFF. The complete variable domain, with remaining parts taken from reference TRBV5-1 and TRBJ1-1, reads KAGVTQTPRYLIKTRGQQVTLSCSPISGHRSVSWYQQTPGQGLQFLFEYFSETQRNKGNFPGRFSGRQFSNSRSEMNVSTLELGDSALYLCASSLEPAGGTEAFFGQGTRLTVV.

J is TRBJ2-7 and V is TRBV27; 10 positions agree with TRBD2. This CDR3 region has 15 residues. Trimming took 3 bases from V and 2 from J; bases not matched to a gene: 4. The germline CDR1 and CDR2 sequences are MNHEY and SMNVEV (reference sequence). CDR3: CASSLRGLATYEQYF. The CDR3 coding sequence is TGTGCCAGCAGTTTGAGGGGACTAGCGACCTACGAGCAGTACTTC.

V and J are TRBV29-1 and TRBJ2-1; 8 bases fit TRBD2. CDR3 length: 16 residues. Germline trimming cut 3 bases from V and 1 base from J; bases unmatched to any gene: 8. Germline assignment: CDR1 SQVTM and CDR2 ANQGSEA. CDR3 DNA: TGCAGCGTTGAGTGGCGGGAGGTATCATCCTACAATGAGCAGTTCTTC. Translated, it gives CSVEWREVSSYNEQFF.

This clone was found a few times. The chain couples TRBV7-5 to TRBJ2-7; the DNA was not compared with TRBD2, the D call given in the table. TRBV7-5 is tagged as a pseudogene. There are 16 residues in the CDR3. DNA for the CDR3: TGTGCCAGAAGGAAAACTGGGAGGGTAGGCGTTGACGAGCAGTACTTC. Translating gives CARRKTGRVGVDEQYF.

The V call is TRBV15, the J call TRBJ2-7, with 10 nucleotides matching TRBD2. V trimming: 0 bases; J trimming: 6 bases; junction bases outside the gene matches: 8. The CDR3 is made up of 16 amino acids. Germline CDR1 is LNHNV and CDR2 is YYDKDF (reference sequence). This chain's CDR3 is CATSRDMASGRGEQYF. For the CDR3, the DNA is TGTGCCACCAGCAGAGATATGGCTAGCGGGAGAGGCGAGCAGTACTTC.